This T cell receptor (beta chain) was retrieved from a study of human T cells and chemical hapten exposure. Study overall: TCR yield per sample varied, mainly due to pooled library volumes.

In TCRdb, the 5' RACE reads were re-called with MiXCR into one record per CDR3 protein. The sample consists of tens of thousands of distinct CDR3 sequences, roughly 15% of them appearing once. Whole blood that had not been fractionated was the source of extracted total RNA. This clonotype was found many times. V was trimmed by 5 bases and J by 0 bases, leaving 14 bases between them. This CDR3 has 15 amino acids. J is TRBJ2-7 and V is TRBV12-3 or TRBV12-4; D possibly corresponds to TRBD1 (6 bases). This sequence originates from a female donor in good health. The CDR3 bases are TGTGCCAGCAGTCCCCAAGCAGGGGTCTCCTACGAGCAGTACTTC. Encoded protein: CASSPQAGVSYEQYF.